This TCR beta chain comes out of a study of cytomegalovirus exposure and HLA in healthy donors. Turning to the study itself: Clustering assigned 81% of the 350 to 450 genotyped donors to the Caucasian-associated ancestry cluster.

The PCR used 60 Vbeta and 13 Jbeta primers. Repertoires were generated with immunoSEQ multiplex PCR, while TCRdb's copy carries only in-frame clones and drops some. The specimen's table records roughly 50,000 clones. Sequenced material: PBMCs. This clonotype was sampled from a woman in her thirties or forties in good health and CMV-seronegative.

CDR3 DNA sequence: TGTGCCAGCAGCGTCCCCTATAACACTGAAGCTTTCTTT. It encodes CASSVPYNTEAFF. The chain uses TRBV6-5 and TRBJ1-1; D is unresolved. Germline assignment: CDR1 MNHEY and CDR2 SVGAGI. CDR3 length: 13 amino acids. The V gene lost 6 bases and the J gene lost 2 bases, with 10 bases spanning the gap.